One sample yielded the 9 T cell receptor beta chains listed below, sequenced in a study of blood T cells in healthy people across ages. The use of a sample-barcoded 5' primer and a J-beta primer mix characterized a second PCR of roughly 7 to 12 cycles. TCRdb re-called the 5' RACE reads through MiXCR, storing one row per CDR3 protein. Here the sample spans about 1.4 million distinct CDR3 sequences, around 59% being singletons. The specimen was blood. Receptors were obtained from a young man in good health.

This chain links TRBV12-3 or TRBV12-4 with TRBJ1-1; 7 bases align to TRBD1. The CDR3 sequence is 13 residues long. The trim removed 7 bases at V and 2 bases at J, leaving 4 bases unmatched. The CDR3 DNA reads as TGTGCCAGCACCCACAGGGGAAACACTGAAGCTTTCTTT. It is translated as CASTHRGNTEAFF.

This clonotype was detected once. V and J are TRBV5-5 and TRBJ1-2; unclear D gene. The germline CDR1 and CDR2 sequences are SGHKS and YYEKEE (reference sequence). The V and J ends lost 4 bases and 8 bases respectively, with 15 bases between them. The CDR3 has 13 amino acids. CDR3 DNA: TGTGCCAGCAGCGTGGCACCGGGTGGGGGCTACACCTTC. This sequence encodes CASSVAPGGGYTF.

Comment on this clonotype: The junction departs from the called germline gene at one end, perhaps through a read error. J is TRBJ1-2 and V is TRBV10-3; D ambiguous. Germline-derived CDR1 and CDR2 are ENHRY and SYGVKD. This CDR3 has 13 amino acids. CDR3 coding DNA: TGTGCCATCAGTGAGGCTCAGTTGTATGGCCACACCTTC. Residues: CAISEAQLYGHTF.

Here the CDR3 reads CASSDTGNSYNEQFF. DNA of the CDR3: TGTGCCAGCAGTGATACAGGGAACTCCTACAATGAGCAGTTCTTC. The chain couples TRBV25-1 to TRBJ2-1; D is possibly TRBD1 (6 bases). This CDR3 spans 15 amino acids. The V gene lost 3 bases and the J gene lost 0 bases, with 9 bases spanning the gap. Germline V CDR1 and CDR2: MGHDK, SYGVNS.

V and J are TRBV6-5 and TRBJ2-7; D tentatively fits TRBD1 or TRBD2 (5 bases each). Germline assignment: CDR1 MNHEY and CDR2 SVGAGI. Trimming removed 7 bases at V and 3 bases at J, with 13 bases between. This CDR3 has 13 residues. CDR3 region: CASTRGSHYEQYF. The CDR3 DNA reads as TGTGCCAGCACTCGGGGCAGCCACTACGAGCAGTACTTC.

The chain links TRBV5-8 to TRBJ2-1; the D gene is possibly TRBD1 (6 bases). Trimming pared 7 bases from V and 3 bases from J, leaving 14 bases between. Germline CDR1 SGHTS, CDR2 YDEGEE. The CDR3 is 14 amino acids. CDR3 DNA sequence: TGTGCCAGCCCCCAGGGGCAAGGCTACAATGAGCAGTTCTTC. Protein product: CASPQGQGYNEQFF.

This chain links TRBV4-2 with TRBJ2-5, with D tentatively TRBD2 (6 bases). Germline CDR1 LGHNA, CDR2 YNFKEQ. Trimming took 8 bases from V and 13 from J, leaving 14 bases between them. This CDR3 comprises 10 residues. CDR3 protein: CASPEGMAYF. Here the CDR3 DNA reads TGTGCCAGCCCGGAGGGGATGGCGTACTTC.

This chain connects TRBV29-1 to TRBJ1-2; possibly TRBD1 for D (6 bases). Trimming stripped 2 bases from V and 2 bases from J, with 12 bases between. Germline loops: CDR1 SQVTM, CDR2 ANQGSEA. This CDR3 is built from 14 residues. As DNA, the CDR3 is TGCAGCGTTGAAACGGGACATCCCAACTATGGCTACACCTTC. Residues: CSVETGHPNYGYTF.

V and J are TRBV4-3 and TRBJ2-5; D possibly corresponds to TRBD1 (6 bases). TRBJ2-7 explains the end of the DNA better; the J call may be wrong. Per germline, CDR1 LGHNA and CDR2 YSLEER. The CDR3 sequence is 16 residues long. The CDR3 DNA is TGCGCCAGCAGCCAAGGAGTCTCAGGGGCGAGCCACGAGCAGTACTTC. It is translated as CASSQGVSGASHEQYF.